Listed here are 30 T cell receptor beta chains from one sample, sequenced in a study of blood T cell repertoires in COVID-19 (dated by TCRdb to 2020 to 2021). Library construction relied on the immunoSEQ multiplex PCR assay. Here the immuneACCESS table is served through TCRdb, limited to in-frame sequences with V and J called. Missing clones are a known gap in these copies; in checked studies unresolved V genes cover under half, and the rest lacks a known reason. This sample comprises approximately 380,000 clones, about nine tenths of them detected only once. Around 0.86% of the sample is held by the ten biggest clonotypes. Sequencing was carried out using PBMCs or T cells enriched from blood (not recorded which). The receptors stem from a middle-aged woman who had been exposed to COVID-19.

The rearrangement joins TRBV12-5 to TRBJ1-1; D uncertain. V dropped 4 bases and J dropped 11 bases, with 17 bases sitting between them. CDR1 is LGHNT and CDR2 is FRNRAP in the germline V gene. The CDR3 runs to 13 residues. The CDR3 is CASGSGSFRRAFF. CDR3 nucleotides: TGTGCTAGTGGTTCGGGGTCGTTTCGGAGGGCTTTCTTT.

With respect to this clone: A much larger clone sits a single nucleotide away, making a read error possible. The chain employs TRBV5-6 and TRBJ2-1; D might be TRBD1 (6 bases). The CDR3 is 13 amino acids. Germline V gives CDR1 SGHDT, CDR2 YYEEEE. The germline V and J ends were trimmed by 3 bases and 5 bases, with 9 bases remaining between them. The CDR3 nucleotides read TGTGCCAGCAGCTGGACAGCGAACAATGAGCAGTTCTTC. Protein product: CASSWTANNEQFF.

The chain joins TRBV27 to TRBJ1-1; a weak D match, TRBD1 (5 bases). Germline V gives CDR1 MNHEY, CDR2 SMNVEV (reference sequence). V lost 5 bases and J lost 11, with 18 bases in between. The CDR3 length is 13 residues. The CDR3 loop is CASSVYNRSPAFF. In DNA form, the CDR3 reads TGTGCCAGCAGTGTCTACAACAGGTCGCCTGCTTTCTTT.

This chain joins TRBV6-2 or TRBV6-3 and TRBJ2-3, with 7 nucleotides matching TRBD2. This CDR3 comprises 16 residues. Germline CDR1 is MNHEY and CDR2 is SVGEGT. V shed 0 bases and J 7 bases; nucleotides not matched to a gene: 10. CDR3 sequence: CASSYSGRGSANTQYF. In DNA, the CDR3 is TGTGCCAGCAGTTACTCTGGCCGCGGGAGCGCGAATACGCAGTATTTT.

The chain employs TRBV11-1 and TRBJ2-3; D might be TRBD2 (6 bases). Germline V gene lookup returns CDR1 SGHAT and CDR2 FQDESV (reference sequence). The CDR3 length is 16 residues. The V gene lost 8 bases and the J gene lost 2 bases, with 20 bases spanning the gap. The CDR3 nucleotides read TGTGCCAGCGCCCGCCCCAAGGACTATTCCACAGATACGCAGTATTTT. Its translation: CASARPKDYSTDTQYF.

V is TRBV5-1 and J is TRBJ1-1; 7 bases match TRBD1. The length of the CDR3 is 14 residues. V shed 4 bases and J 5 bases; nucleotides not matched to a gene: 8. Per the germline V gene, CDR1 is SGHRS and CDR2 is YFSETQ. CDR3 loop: CASSRGGGETEAFF. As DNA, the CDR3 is TGCGCCAGCAGCCGAGGGGGCGGAGAAACTGAAGCTTTCTTT.

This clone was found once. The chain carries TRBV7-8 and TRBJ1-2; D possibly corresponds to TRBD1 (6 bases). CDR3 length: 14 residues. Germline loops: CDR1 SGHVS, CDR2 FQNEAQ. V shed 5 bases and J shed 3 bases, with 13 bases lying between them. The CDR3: CASSRGPLYYGYTF. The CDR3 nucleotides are TGTGCCAGCAGCCGGGGGCCCCTCTACTATGGCTACACCTTC. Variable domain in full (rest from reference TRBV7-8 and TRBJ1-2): GAGVSQSPRYKVAKRGQDVALRCDPISGHVSLFWYQQALGQGPEFLTYFQNEAQLDKSGLPSDRFFAERPEGSVSTLKIQRTQQEDSAVYLCASSRGPLYYGYTFGSGTRLTVV.

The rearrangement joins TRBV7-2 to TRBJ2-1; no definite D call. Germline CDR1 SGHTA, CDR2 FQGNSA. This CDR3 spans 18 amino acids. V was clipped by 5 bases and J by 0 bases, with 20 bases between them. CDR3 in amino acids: CASSQRFDSVSSYNEQFF. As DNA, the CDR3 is TGTGCCAGCAGCCAACGGTTCGATTCTGTGTCCTCCTACAATGAGCAGTTCTTC.

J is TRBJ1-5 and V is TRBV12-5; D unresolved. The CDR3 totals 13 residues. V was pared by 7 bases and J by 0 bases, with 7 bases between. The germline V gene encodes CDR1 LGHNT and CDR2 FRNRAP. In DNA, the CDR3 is TGTGCTAGTGTCCGCGATAGCAATCAGCCCCAGCATTTT. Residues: CASVRDSNQPQHF.

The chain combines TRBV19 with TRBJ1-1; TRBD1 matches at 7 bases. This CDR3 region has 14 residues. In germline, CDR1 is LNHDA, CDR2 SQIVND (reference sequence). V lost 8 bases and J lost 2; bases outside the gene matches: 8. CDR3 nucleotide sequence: TGTGCCAGTCTTCCCGGGACAGTCAACACTGAAGCTTTCTTT. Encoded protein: CASLPGTVNTEAFF.

Here the CDR3 reads CASSLGGGTGLSGANVLTF. Here the CDR3 DNA reads TGCGCCAGCAGCTTGGGCGGAGGGACAGGGCTCTCTGGGGCCAACGTCCTGACTTTC. The chain links TRBV5-1 to TRBJ2-6; TRBD1 matches at 9 bases. The V segment lost 0 bases and the J segment 0 bases; nucleotides outside the gene matches: 7. In germline, CDR1 is SGHRS, CDR2 YFSETQ. CDR3 length equals 19 residues. The variable domain in full, with the rest retrieved from reference TRBV5-1 and TRBJ2-6, is KAGVTQTPRYLIKTRGQQVTLSCSPISGHRSVSWYQQTPGQGLQFLFEYFSETQRNKGNFPGRFSGRQFSNSRSEMNVSTLELGDSALYLCASSLGGGTGLSGANVLTFGAGSRLTVL.

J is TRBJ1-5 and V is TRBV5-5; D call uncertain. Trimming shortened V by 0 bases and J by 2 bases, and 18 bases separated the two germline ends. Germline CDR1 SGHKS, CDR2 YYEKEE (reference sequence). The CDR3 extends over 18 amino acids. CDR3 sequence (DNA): TGTGCCAGCAGCTTGGTGGCGGTTCGGGGATGGGGCAATCAGCCCCAGCATTTT. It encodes CASSLVAVRGWGNQPQHF.

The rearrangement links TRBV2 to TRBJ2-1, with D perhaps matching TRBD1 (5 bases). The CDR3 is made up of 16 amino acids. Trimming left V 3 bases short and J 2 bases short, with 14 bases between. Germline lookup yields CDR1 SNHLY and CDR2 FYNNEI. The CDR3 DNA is TGTGCCAGCAGTGATTCGACAGTTTTCGCCTACAATGAGCAGTTCTTC. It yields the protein CASSDSTVFAYNEQFF. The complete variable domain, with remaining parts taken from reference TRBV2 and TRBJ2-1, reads EPEVTQTPSHQVTQMGQEVILRCVPISNHLYFYWYRQILGQKVEFLVSFYNNEISEKSEIFDDQFSVERPDGSNFTLKIRSTKLEDSAMYFCASSDSTVFAYNEQFFGPGTRLTVL.

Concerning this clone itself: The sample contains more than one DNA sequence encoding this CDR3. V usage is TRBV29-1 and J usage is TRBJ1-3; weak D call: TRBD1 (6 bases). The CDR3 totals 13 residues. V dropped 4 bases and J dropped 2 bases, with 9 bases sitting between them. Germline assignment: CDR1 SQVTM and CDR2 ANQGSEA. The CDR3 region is CSVGRGTGNTIYF. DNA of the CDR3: TGCAGCGTTGGCAGGGGCACTGGAAACACCATATATTTT.

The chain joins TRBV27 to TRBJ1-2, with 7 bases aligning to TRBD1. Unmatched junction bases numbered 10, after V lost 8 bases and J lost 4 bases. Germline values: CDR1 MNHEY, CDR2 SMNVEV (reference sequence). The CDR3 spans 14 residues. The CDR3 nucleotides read TGTGCCAGCGTAGGTTCGACAGGGAGCTATGGCTACACCTTC. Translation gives CASVGSTGSYGYTF.

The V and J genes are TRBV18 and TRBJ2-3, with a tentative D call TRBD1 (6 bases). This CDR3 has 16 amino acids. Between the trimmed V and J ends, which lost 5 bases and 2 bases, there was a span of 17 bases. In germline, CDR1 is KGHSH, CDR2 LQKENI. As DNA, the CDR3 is TGTGCCAGCTCATACAGGGCCGCGGTTACCACAGATACGCAGTATTTT. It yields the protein CASSYRAAVTTDTQYF.

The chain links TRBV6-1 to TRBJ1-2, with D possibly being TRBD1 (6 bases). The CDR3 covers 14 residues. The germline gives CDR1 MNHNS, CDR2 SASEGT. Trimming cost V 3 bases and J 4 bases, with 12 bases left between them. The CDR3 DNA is TGTGCCAGCAGTGATATCGACAGGTTCTATGGCTACACCTTC. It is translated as CASSDIDRFYGYTF.

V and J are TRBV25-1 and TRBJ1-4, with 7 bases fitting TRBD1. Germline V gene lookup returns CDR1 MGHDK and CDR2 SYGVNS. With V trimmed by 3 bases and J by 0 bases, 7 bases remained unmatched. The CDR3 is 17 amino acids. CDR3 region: CASSESGTAATNEKLFF. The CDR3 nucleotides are TGTGCCAGCAGTGAGAGTGGGACAGCCGCAACTAATGAAAAACTGTTTTTT.

CDR3 sequence (DNA): TGTGCCAGCAGCCTGGGACAGCCCAATTCACCCCTCCACTTT. Translating it yields CASSLGQPNSPLHF. The J gene is TRBJ1-6, the V gene TRBV2, with TRBD1 matching 7 bases. The germline gives CDR1 SNHLY, CDR2 FYNNEI. The V gene end was trimmed by 6 bases and the J gene end by 7 bases; junction bases not matched to a gene: 6. The CDR3 has 14 residues.

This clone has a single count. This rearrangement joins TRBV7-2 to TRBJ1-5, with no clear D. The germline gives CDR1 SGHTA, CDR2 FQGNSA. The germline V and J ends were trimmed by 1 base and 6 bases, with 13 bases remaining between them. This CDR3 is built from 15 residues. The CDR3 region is CASSLGSPAGQPQHF. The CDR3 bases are TGTGCCAGCAGCTTAGGATCCCCCGCGGGTCAGCCCCAGCATTTT.

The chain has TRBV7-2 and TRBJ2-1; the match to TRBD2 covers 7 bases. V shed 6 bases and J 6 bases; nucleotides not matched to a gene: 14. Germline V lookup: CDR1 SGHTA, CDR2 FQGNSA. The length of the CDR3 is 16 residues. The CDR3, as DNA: TGTGCCAGCAGACTTGACTATTCGGGAGGTTTCAATGAGCAGTTCTTC. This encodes CASRLDYSGGFNEQFF.

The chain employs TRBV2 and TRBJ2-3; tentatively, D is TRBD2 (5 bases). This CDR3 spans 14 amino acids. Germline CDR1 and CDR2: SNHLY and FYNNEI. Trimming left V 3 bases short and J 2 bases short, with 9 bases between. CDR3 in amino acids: CASSELATTDTQYF. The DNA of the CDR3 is TGTGCCAGCAGTGAGTTAGCGACCACAGATACGCAGTATTTT.

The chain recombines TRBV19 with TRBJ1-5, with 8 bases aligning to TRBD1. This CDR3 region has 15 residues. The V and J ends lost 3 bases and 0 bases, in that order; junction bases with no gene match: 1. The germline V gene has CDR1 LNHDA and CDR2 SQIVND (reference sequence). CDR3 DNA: TGTGCCAGTAGTATGGACAGGGTTAGCAATCAGCCCCAGCATTTT. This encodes CASSMDRVSNQPQHF.

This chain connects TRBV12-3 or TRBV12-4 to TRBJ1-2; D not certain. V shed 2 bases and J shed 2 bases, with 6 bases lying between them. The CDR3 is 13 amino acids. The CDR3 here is CASSLNRNYGYTF. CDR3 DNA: TGTGCCAGCAGTTTAAACAGAAACTATGGCTACACCTTC.

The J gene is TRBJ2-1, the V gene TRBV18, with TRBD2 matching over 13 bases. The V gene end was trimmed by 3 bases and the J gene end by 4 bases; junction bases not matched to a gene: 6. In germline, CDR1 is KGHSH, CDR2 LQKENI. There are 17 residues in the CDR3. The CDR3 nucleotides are TGTGCCAGCTCACCCTTGACTAGCGGGGGGTCATACAATGAGCAGTTCTTC. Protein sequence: CASSPLTSGGSYNEQFF.

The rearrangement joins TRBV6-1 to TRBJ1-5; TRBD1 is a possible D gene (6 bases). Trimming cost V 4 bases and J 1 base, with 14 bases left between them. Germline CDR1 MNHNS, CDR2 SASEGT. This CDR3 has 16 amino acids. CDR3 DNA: TGTGCCAGCAGTGCTCCTTCAGGGGTGAGCAATCAGCCCCAGCATTTT. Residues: CASSAPSGVSNQPQHF.

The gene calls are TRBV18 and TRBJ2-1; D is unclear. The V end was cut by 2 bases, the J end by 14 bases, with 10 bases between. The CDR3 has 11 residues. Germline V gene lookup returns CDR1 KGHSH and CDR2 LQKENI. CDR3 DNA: TGTGCCAGCTCACCAGAGCCCAAGAAGTTCTTC. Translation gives CASSPEPKKFF. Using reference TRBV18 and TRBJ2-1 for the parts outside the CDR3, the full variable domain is NAGVMQNPRHLVRRRGQEARLRCSPMKGHSHVYWYRQLPEEGLKFMVYLQKENIIDESGMPKERFSAEFPKEGPSILRIQQVVRGDSAAYFCASSPEPKKFFGPGTRLTVL.

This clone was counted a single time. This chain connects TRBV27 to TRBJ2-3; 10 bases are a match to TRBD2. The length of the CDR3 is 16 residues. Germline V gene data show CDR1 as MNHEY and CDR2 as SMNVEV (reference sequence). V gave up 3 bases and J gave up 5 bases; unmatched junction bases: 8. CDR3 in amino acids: CASSFFSGGRRDTQYF. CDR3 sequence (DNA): TGTGCCAGCAGTTTTTTTAGCGGGGGGCGTAGAGATACGCAGTATTTT.

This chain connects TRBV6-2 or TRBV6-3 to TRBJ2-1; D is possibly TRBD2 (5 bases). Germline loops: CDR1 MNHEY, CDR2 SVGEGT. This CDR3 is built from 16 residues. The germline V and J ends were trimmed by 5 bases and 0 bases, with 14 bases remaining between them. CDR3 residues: CASSPSSGSSYNEQFF. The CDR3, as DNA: TGTGCCAGCAGTCCCTCGAGCGGTAGCTCCTACAATGAGCAGTTCTTC.

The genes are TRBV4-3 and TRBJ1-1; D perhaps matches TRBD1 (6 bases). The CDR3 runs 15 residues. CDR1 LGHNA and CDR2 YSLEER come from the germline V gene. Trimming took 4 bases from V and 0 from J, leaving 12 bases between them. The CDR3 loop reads CASSPQTGLNTEAFF. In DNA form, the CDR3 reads TGCGCCAGCAGCCCGCAAACAGGGCTGAACACTGAAGCTTTCTTT.